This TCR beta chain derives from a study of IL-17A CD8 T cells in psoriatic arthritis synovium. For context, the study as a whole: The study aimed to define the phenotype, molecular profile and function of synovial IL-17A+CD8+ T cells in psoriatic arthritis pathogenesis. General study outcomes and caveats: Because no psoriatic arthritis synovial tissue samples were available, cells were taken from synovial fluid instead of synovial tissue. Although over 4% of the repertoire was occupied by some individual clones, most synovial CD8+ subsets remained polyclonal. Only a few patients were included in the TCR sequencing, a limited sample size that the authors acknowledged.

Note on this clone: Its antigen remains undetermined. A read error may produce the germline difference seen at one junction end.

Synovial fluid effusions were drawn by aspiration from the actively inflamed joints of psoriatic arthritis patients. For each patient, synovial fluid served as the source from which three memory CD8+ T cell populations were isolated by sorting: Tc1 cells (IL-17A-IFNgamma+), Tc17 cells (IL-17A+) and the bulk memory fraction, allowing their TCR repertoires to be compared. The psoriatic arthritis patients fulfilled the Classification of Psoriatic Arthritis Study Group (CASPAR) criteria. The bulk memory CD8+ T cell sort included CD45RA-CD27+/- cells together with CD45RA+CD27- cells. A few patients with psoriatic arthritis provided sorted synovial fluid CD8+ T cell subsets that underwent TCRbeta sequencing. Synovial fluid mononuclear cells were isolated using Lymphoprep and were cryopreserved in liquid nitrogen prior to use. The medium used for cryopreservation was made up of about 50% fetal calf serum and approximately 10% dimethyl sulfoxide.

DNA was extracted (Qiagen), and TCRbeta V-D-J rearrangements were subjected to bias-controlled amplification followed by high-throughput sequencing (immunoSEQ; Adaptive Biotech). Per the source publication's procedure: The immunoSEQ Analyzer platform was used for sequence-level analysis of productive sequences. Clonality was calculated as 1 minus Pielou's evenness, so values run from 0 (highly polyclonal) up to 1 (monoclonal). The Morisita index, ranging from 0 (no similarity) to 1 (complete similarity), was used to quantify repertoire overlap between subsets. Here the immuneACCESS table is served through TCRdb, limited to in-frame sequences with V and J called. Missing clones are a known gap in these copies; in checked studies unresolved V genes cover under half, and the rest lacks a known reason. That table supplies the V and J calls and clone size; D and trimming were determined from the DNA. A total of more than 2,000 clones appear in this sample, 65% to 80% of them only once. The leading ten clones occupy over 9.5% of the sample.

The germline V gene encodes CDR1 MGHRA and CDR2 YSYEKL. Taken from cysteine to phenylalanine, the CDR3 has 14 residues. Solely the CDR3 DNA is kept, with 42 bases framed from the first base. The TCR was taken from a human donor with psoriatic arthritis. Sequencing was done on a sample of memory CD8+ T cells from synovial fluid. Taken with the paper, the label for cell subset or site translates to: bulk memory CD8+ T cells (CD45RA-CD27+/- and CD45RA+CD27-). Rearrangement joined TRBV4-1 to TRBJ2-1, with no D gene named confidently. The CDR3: CASSQDQAGYEQFF. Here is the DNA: TGTGCCAGCAGCCAAGATCAGGCTGGCTATGAGCAGTTCTTC.